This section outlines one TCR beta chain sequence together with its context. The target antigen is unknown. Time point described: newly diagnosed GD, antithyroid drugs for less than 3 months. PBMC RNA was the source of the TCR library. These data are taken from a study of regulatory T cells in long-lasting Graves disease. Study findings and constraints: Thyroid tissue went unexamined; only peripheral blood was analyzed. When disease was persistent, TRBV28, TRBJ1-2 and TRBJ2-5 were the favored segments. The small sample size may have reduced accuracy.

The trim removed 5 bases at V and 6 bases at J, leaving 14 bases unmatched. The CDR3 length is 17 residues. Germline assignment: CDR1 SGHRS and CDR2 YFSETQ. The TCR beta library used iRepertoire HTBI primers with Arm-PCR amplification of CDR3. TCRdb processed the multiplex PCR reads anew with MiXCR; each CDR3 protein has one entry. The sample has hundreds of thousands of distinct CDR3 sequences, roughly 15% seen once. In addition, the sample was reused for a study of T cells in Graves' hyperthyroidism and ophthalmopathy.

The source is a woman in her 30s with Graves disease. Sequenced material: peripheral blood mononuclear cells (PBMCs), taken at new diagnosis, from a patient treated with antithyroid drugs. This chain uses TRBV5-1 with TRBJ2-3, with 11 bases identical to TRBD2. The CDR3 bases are TGCGCCAGCAGATCAGGGCTAGCGGGAGGCCAATGGGATACGCAGTATTTT. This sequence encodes CASRSGLAGGQWDTQYF.